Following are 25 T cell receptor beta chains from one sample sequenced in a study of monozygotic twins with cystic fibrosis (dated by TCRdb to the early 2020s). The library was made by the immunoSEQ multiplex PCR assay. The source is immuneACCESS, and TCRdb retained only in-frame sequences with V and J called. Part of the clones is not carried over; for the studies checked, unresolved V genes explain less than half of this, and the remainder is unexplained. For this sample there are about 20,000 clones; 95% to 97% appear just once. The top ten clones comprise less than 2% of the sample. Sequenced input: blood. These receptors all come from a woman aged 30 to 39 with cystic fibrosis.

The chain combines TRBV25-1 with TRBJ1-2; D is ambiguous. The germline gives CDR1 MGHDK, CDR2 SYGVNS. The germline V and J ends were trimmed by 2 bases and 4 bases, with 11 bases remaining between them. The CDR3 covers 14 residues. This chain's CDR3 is CASSEHSRPYGYTF. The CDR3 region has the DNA TGTGCCAGCAGTGAACACTCCCGGCCCTATGGCTACACCTTC.

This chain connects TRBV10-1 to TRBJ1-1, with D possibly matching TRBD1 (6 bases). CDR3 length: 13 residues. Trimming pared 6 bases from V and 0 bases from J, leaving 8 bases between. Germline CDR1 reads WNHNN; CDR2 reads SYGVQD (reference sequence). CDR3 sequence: CASSRQVNTEAFF. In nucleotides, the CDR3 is TGCGCCAGCAGCCGACAGGTGAACACTGAAGCTTTCTTT.

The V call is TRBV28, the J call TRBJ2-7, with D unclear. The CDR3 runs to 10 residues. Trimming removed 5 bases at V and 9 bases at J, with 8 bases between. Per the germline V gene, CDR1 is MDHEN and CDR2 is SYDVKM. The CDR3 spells CASSGRGQYF. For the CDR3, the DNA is TGTGCCAGCAGTGGGCGAGGGCAGTACTTC. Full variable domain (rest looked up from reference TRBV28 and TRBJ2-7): DVKVTQSSRYLVKRTGEKVFLECVQDMDHENMFWYRQDPGLGLRLIYFSYDVKMKEKGDIPEGYSVSREKKERFSLILESASTNQTSMYLCASSGRGQYFGPGTRLTVT.

In DNA, the CDR3 is TGTGCCTGGAGTGTAGGGGGCTACACTGAAGCTTTCTTT. Its translation: CAWSVGGYTEAFF. This chain connects TRBV30 to TRBJ1-1; 7 bases are a match to TRBD1. Germline V lookup: CDR1 GTSNPN, CDR2 SVGIG (reference sequence). This CDR3 has 13 residues. Trimming removed 0 bases from V and 3 bases from J; junction bases left unmatched: 1.

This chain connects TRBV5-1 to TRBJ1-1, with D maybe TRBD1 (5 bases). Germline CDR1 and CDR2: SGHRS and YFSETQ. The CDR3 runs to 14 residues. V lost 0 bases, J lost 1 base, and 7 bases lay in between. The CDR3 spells CASSLDGTNTEAFF. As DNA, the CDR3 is TGCGCCAGCAGCTTGGATGGGACGAACACTGAAGCTTTCTTT.

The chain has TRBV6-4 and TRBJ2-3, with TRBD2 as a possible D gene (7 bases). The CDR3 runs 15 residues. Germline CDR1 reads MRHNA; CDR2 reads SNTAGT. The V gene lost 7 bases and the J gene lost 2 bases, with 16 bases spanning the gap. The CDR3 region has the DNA TGTGCCAGCAATGGGGGGGCCCTCTCCACAGATACGCAGTATTTT. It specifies CASNGGALSTDTQYF.

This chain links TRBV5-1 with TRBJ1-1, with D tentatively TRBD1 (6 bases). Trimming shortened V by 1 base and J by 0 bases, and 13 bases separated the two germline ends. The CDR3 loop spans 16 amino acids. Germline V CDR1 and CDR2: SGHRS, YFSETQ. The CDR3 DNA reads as TGCGCCAGCAGCTTGAGGGGGGCCGAGATGAACACTGAAGCTTTCTTT. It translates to CASSLRGAEMNTEAFF. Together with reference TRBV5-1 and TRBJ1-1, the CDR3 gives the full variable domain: KAGVTQTPRYLIKTRGQQVTLSCSPISGHRSVSWYQQTPGQGLQFLFEYFSETQRNKGNFPGRFSGRQFSNSRSEMNVSTLELGDSALYLCASSLRGAEMNTEAFFGQGTRLTVV.

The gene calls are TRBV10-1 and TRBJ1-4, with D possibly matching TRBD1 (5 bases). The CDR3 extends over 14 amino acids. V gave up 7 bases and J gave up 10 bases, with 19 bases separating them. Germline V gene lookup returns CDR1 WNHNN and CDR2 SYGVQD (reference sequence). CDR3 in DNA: TGCGCCAGCACCCTCAGGGTCGGGGTCGGAAAACTGTTTTTT. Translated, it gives CASTLRVGVGKLFF.

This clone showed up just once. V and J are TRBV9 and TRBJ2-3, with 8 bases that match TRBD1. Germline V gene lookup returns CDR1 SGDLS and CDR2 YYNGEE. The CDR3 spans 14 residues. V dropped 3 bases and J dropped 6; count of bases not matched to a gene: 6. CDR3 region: CASSGTGMKDTQYF. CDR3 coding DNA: TGTGCCAGCAGCGGGACAGGGATGAAGGATACGCAGTATTTT.

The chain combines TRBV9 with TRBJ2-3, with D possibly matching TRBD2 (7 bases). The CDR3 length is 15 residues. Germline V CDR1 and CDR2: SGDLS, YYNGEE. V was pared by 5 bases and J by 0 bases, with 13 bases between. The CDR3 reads CASSLGGASTDTQYF. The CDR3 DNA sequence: TGTGCCAGCAGTTTGGGGGGGGCAAGCACAGATACGCAGTATTTT.

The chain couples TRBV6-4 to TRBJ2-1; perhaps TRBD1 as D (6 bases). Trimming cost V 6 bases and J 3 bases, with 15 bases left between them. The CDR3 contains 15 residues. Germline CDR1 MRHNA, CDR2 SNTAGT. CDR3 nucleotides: TGTGCCAGCAGGACAGGCCCATCAAACTACAATGAGCAGTTCTTC. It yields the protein CASRTGPSNYNEQFF.

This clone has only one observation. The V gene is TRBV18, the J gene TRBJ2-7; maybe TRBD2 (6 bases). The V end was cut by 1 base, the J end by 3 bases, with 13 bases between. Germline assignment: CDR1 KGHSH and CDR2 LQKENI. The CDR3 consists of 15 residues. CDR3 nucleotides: TGTGCCAGCTCACCACAGGGGACTGTCTACTACGAGCAGTACTTC. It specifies CASSPQGTVYYEQYF.

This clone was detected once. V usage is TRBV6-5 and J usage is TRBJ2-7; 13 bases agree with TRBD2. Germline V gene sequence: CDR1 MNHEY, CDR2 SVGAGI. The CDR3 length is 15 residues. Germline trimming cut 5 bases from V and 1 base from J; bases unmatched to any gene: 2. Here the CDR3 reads CASSRTSGGSYEQYF. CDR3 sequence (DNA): TGTGCCAGCAGTCGGACTAGCGGGGGTTCCTACGAGCAGTACTTC.

The CDR3 loop reads CASRVTGLADRNEQFF. The CDR3 nucleotides read TGTGCCAGCAGGGTTACCGGCCTCGCGGACCGAAATGAGCAGTTCTTC. The chain couples TRBV7-9 to TRBJ2-1; no clear D gene. V was shortened by 6 bases and J by 7 bases, with 22 bases between the two germline ends. The CDR3 covers 16 residues. Germline-derived CDR1 and CDR2 are SEHNR and FQNEAQ (reference sequence).

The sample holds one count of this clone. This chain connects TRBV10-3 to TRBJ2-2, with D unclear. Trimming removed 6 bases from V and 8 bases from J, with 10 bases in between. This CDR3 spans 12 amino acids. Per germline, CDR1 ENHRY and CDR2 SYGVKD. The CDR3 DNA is TGTGCCATCAGCGCGTACGGTGGGGAGCTGTTTTTT. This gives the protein CAISAYGGELFF.

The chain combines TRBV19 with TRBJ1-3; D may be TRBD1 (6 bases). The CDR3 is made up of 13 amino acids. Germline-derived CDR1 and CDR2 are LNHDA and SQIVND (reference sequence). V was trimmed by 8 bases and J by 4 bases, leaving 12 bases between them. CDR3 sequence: CASSGQRGNTIYF. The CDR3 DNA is TGTGCCAGTTCGGGACAACGAGGAAACACCATATATTTT.

The CDR3 spells CASSWGAGELFF. In DNA, the CDR3 is TGTGCCAGCAGTTGGGGGGCCGGGGAGCTGTTTTTT. The genes are TRBV27 and TRBJ2-2; D perhaps matches TRBD2 (6 bases). Germline lookup yields CDR1 MNHEY and CDR2 SMNVEV (reference sequence). The CDR3 extends over 12 amino acids. V gave up 4 bases and J gave up 6 bases, with 6 bases separating them.

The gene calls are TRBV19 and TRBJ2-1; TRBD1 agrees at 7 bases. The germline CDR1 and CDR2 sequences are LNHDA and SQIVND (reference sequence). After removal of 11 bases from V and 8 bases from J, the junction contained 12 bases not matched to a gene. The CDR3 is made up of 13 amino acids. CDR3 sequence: CASSEGARYEQFF. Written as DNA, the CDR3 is TGTGCCTCCAGTGAGGGGGCAAGGTATGAGCAGTTCTTC.

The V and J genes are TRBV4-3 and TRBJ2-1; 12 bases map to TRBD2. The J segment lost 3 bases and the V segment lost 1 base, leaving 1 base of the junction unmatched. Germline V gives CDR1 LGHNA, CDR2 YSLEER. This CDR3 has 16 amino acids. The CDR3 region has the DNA TGCGCCAGCAGCCAAGGACTAGCGGGGGTCTACAATGAGCAGTTCTTC. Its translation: CASSQGLAGVYNEQFF.

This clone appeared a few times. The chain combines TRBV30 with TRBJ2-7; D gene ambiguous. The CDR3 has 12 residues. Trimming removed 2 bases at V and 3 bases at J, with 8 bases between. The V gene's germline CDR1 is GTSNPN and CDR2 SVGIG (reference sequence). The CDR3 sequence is CAWSSGYYEQYF. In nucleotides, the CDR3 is TGTGCCTGGAGTTCCGGGTACTACGAGCAGTACTTC.

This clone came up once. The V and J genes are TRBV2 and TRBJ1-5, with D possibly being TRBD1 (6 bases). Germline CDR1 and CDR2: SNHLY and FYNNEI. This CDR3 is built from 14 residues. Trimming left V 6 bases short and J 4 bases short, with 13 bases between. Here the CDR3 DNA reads TGTGCCAGCAGAGCGGCAACAGGGAATCAGCCCCAGCATTTT. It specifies CASRAATGNQPQHF.

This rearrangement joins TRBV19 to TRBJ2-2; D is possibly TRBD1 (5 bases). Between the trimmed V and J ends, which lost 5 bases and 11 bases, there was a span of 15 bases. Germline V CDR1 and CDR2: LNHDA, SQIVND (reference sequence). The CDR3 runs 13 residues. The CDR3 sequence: CASSVQGKGELFF. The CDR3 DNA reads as TGTGCCAGTAGTGTCCAGGGTAAAGGCGAGCTGTTTTTT.

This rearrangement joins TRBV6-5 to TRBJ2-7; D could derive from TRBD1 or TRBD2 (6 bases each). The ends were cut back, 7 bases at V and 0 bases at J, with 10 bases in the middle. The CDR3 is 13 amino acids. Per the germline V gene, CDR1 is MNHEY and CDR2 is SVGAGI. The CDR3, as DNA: TGTGCCAGCATAGGGGGGATCTCCTACGAGCAGTACTTC. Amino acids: CASIGGISYEQYF.

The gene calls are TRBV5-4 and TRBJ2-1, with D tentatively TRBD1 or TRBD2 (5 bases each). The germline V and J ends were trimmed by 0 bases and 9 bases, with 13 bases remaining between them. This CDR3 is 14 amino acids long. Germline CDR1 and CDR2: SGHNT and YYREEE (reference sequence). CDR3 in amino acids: CASSLAGGYGEQFF. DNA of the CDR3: TGTGCCAGCAGCTTGGCTGGGGGATACGGTGAGCAGTTCTTC.

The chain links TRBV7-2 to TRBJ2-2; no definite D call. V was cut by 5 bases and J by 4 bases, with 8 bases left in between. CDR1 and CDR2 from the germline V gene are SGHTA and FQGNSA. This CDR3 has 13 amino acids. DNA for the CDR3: TGTGCCAGCAGCCCCCTCGGCACCGGGGAGCTGTTTTTT. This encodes CASSPLGTGELFF.